This is a list of T cell receptor beta chains from one sample in a study of blood T cell repertoires in COVID-19. Clones were read by immunoSEQ multiplex PCR, and TCRdb kept only the in-frame ones, dropping some. The repertoire holds around 180,000 clones, with 84% as singletons. The sequenced sample was PBMCs or T cells enriched from blood (not recorded which). Source of these receptors: a man in his forties or fifties who had recovered from COVID-19. CDR3s include the opening cysteine and the closing phenylalanine or tryptophan. A D gene is named only where the DNA matches it firmly. Some rows have no size entry. The others give once, few or many, or a class for an expanded clone.

CDR3nt	CDR3aa	v_gene	j_gene	d_gene	abundance
TGCGCCAGCAGTCAAGGAGCAGACTATGGCTACACCTTC	CASSQGADYGYTF	TRBV23-1	TRBJ1-2	NA	once
TGTGCCAGCAGCGTAGTACCGGGGGAAGATACGCAGTATTTT	CASSVVPGEDTQYF	TRBV9	TRBJ2-3	NA	NA
TGTGCCAGCAGCTTAGGAGAGGGAGAGACCCAGTACTTC	CASSLGEGETQYF	TRBV7-8	TRBJ2-5	NA	NA
TGTGCCAGCAGTTTGGGGGCGAGGACTGAAGCTTTCTTT	CASSLGARTEAFF	TRBV2	TRBJ1-1	NA	NA
TGTGCCAGCTCACCTGTACTAATGGGACAGGGAACCCTCTATGGCTACACCTTC	CASSPVLMGQGTLYGYTF	TRBV18	TRBJ1-2	TRBD1	once
TGTGCCAGCAGTTTAGGGCACGACGAGCAGTACTTC	CASSLGHDEQYF	TRBV12-3/TRBV12-4	TRBJ2-7	NA	NA
TGCGCCAGCCAACTAGCGGGGGGTAACACAGATACGCAGTATTTT	CASQLAGGNTDTQYF	TRBV5-1	TRBJ2-3	TRBD2	once
TGTGCCAGCAGCCGGACAGGGGAGTTTCAAGAGACCCAGTACTTC	CASSRTGEFQETQYF	TRBV7-3	TRBJ2-5	TRBD1	NA
TGTGCCAGCAGCCAAGTATCGGGAAATAGCAATCAGCCCCAGCATTTT	CASSQVSGNSNQPQHF	TRBV14	TRBJ1-5	NA	NA
TGCGCCAGCAGCTTGGGTAGCGGGGGGGCAGGTAATGAGCAGTTCTTC	CASSLGSGGAGNEQFF	TRBV5-1	TRBJ2-1	TRBD2	NA
TGTGCCATCAGTGGGACCCCGGGAAGTTACGAGCAGTACTTC	CAISGTPGSYEQYF	TRBV10-3	TRBJ2-7	NA	NA
TGTGCCAGCAGTGCCCCGACCGGGAGCTCTGGAAACACCATATATTTT	CASSAPTGSSGNTIYF	TRBV27	TRBJ1-3	NA	NA
TGTGCCAGCAGCGCAGGGACGACAGGTCAGCCCCAGCATTTT	CASSAGTTGQPQHF	TRBV5-4	TRBJ1-5	NA	NA
TGTGCCAGCAGCGCCCAACAGGGGGCGACTGAAAAACTGTTTTTT	CASSAQQGATEKLFF	TRBV5-6	TRBJ1-4	TRBD1	NA
TGCGCCAGCAGCCAAGATGTAAGCGGGACTGGGGCCAACGTCCTGACTTTC	CASSQDVSGTGANVLTF	TRBV4-3	TRBJ2-6	TRBD2	NA
TGTGCCAGTAGTATGACAGGGCCCATCTATGGCTACACCTTC	CASSMTGPIYGYTF	TRBV19	TRBJ1-2	TRBD1	NA
TGTGCCAGCTCACCGCAAGGGGCGGATTCACCCCTCCACTTT	CASSPQGADSPLHF	TRBV18	TRBJ1-6	NA	once
TGCGCCAGCAGCCTAAAAGCGACAGGGCACAATAATTCACCCCTCCACTTT	CASSLKATGHNNSPLHF	TRBV5-1	TRBJ1-6	TRBD1	NA
TGCGCCAGCAGCGGCCAAGATAATTCACCCCTCCACTTT	CASSGQDNSPLHF	TRBV5-1	TRBJ1-6	NA	NA
TGTGCCAGCTACAGACGGACCCTAGGAGGGACTGAAGCTTTCTTT	CASYRRTLGGTEAFF	TRBV6-5	TRBJ1-1	NA	NA
TGTGCCAGCAGTTACTCGGGCGGGGGGAATTCACCCCTCCACTTT	CASSYSGGGNSPLHF	TRBV6-5	TRBJ1-6	NA	NA